A selection of T cell receptor beta chains follows, all from one sample in a study of T cells after yellow fever vaccination. TCRdb processed the 5' RACE reads anew with MiXCR; each CDR3 protein has one entry. The repertoire consists of 620,000 or so distinct CDR3 sequences, with around 16% occurring once and the leading ten covering roughly 17%. Source: PBMCs, taken around 5 days after the first yellow fever vaccination. Receptors were obtained from a man younger than 35 who received the YFV17D yellow fever vaccine. Each CDR3 is given with its conserved first and last residue. The order of the fields is D gene, V gene, J gene, clone size, CDR3 length, CDR3 DNA, CDR3 protein. The D gene is left open where the match is weak. Clone size is given for some rows only: seen once, a few or many times, or a class if the clone is expanded.

d_gene: .
v_gene: TRBV29-1
j_gene: TRBJ1-2
abundance: few
len: 14
CDR3nt: TGCAGCGTGGAATCAGGGGCGGCTAACTATGGCTACACCTTC
CDR3aa: CSVESGAANYGYTF

d_gene: .
v_gene: TRBV9
j_gene: TRBJ2-3
abundance: .
len: 14
CDR3nt: TGTGCCAGCAGCCCGTGGAGGCACACAGATACGCAGTATTTT
CDR3aa: CASSPWRHTDTQYF

d_gene: TRBD1
v_gene: TRBV5-1
j_gene: TRBJ1-1
abundance: .
len: 16
CDR3nt: TGCGCCAGCAGCGGGGGACAGGGGAATTTGAACACTGAAGCTTTCTTT
CDR3aa: CASSGGQGNLNTEAFF

d_gene: TRBD1
v_gene: TRBV7-6
j_gene: TRBJ1-6
abundance: few
len: 15
CDR3nt: TGTGCCAGCAGGAAAAGAGACAGGGGGGATTCACCCCTCCACTTT
CDR3aa: CASRKRDRGDSPLHF

d_gene: .
v_gene: TRBV29-1
j_gene: TRBJ1-2
abundance: few
len: 12
CDR3nt: TGCAGCGTCGGACAGCCTAACTATGGCTACACCTTC
CDR3aa: CSVGQPNYGYTF

d_gene: TRBD2
v_gene: TRBV3-1
j_gene: TRBJ2-7
abundance: .
len: 16
CDR3nt: TGTGCCAGCAGCCAAGATCATGCTAGCGGGGGGTACGAGCAGTACTTC
CDR3aa: CASSQDHASGGYEQYF

d_gene: .
v_gene: TRBV7-6
j_gene: TRBJ2-3
abundance: many
len: 14
CDR3nt: TGTGCCAGCAGCTTCCGAGAGTCCACAGATACGCAGTATTTT
CDR3aa: CASSFRESTDTQYF

d_gene: .
v_gene: TRBV7-2
j_gene: TRBJ2-3
abundance: many
len: 12
CDR3nt: TGTGCCACTCACGGGGGGCGGGATACGCAGTATTTT
CDR3aa: CATHGGRDTQYF

d_gene: .
v_gene: TRBV7-9
j_gene: TRBJ2-2
abundance: many
len: 14
CDR3nt: TGTGCCAGCAGCCCCGACAGAGTTACCGGGGAGCTGTTTTTT
CDR3aa: CASSPDRVTGELFF

d_gene: TRBD2
v_gene: TRBV5-1
j_gene: TRBJ2-2
abundance: few
len: 16
CDR3nt: TGCGCCAGCAGCTGGACGACTAGCCCCAACACCGGGGAGCTGTTTTTT
CDR3aa: CASSWTTSPNTGELFF

d_gene: .
v_gene: TRBV7-3
j_gene: TRBJ2-1
abundance: .
len: 13
CDR3nt: TGTGCCAGCAGCTTATCCCCTACCGATGAGCAGTTCTTC
CDR3aa: CASSLSPTDEQFF

d_gene: .
v_gene: TRBV24-1
j_gene: TRBJ2-3
abundance: .
len: 13
CDR3nt: TGTGCCACAAACAGGGATGGCACAGATACGCAGTATTTT
CDR3aa: CATNRDGTDTQYF

d_gene: TRBD2
v_gene: TRBV5-8
j_gene: TRBJ2-1
abundance: once
len: 16
CDR3nt: TGTGCCAGCAGCTTGATATCCGGGACTAGCCTCAATGAGCAGTTCTTC
CDR3aa: CASSLISGTSLNEQFF

d_gene: TRBD1
v_gene: TRBV6-5
j_gene: TRBJ2-2
abundance: few
len: 19
CDR3nt: TGTGCCAGCAGTTTAGAGAACAGGGGGTTTCTCGCGAACACCGGGGAGCTGTTTTTT
CDR3aa: CASSLENRGFLANTGELFF

d_gene: .
v_gene: TRBV5-6
j_gene: TRBJ1-5
abundance: few
len: 14
CDR3nt: TGTGCCAGCAGCTTGAATGGCCTGCTTAGGCCCCAGCATTTT
CDR3aa: CASSLNGLLRPQHF

d_gene: .
v_gene: TRBV12-3/TRBV12-4
j_gene: TRBJ2-3
abundance: .
len: 14
CDR3nt: TGTGCCAGCAGTTTTGGTCGGGAGTCAGATACGCAGTATTTT
CDR3aa: CASSFGRESDTQYF

d_gene: .
v_gene: TRBV10-3
j_gene: TRBJ1-1
abundance: .
len: 14
CDR3nt: TGTGCCATCAGTGAGTCGTTAGGGAACACTGAAGCTTTCTTT
CDR3aa: CAISESLGNTEAFF

d_gene: .
v_gene: TRBV5-1
j_gene: TRBJ2-3
abundance: few
len: 14
CDR3nt: TGCGCCAGCCGGCTTAGTCGGGATCCAGATACGCAGTATTTT
CDR3aa: CASRLSRDPDTQYF

d_gene: .
v_gene: TRBV29-1
j_gene: TRBJ1-2
abundance: many
len: 12
CDR3nt: TGCAGCGTCGAGGGGACCTTGGATGGCTACACCTTC
CDR3aa: CSVEGTLDGYTF

d_gene: .
v_gene: TRBV25-1
j_gene: TRBJ2-1
abundance: few
len: 12
CDR3nt: TGTGCCAGCAGGCGGGGAGGCAATGAGCAGTTCTTC
CDR3aa: CASRRGGNEQFF

d_gene: .
v_gene: TRBV12-3/TRBV12-4
j_gene: TRBJ2-1
abundance: many
len: 14
CDR3nt: TGTGCCAGCAGTTTTCAGGGGTCGGAAAATGAGCAGTTCTTC
CDR3aa: CASSFQGSENEQFF

d_gene: .
v_gene: TRBV7-8
j_gene: TRBJ1-5
abundance: .
len: 15
CDR3nt: TGTGCCAGCAGCTTCCGGGGGGCGCTGGGTCAGCCCCAGCATTTT
CDR3aa: CASSFRGALGQPQHF

d_gene: .
v_gene: TRBV6-1
j_gene: TRBJ2-3
abundance: .
len: 13
CDR3nt: TGTGCCAGCAGCCGAGGAGGGGAGGATACGCAGTATTTT
CDR3aa: CASSRGGEDTQYF

d_gene: .
v_gene: TRBV27
j_gene: TRBJ2-5
abundance: .
len: 13
CDR3nt: TGTGCCAGCAGTTCCCTAGGGAAAGAGACCCAGTACTTC
CDR3aa: CASSSLGKETQYF

d_gene: .
v_gene: TRBV7-2
j_gene: TRBJ2-6
abundance: .
len: 16
CDR3nt: TGTGCCAGCAGGCCAGGCGAGCAAGGTGGGGCCAACGTCCTGACTTTC
CDR3aa: CASRPGEQGGANVLTF

d_gene: .
v_gene: TRBV7-9
j_gene: TRBJ2-2
abundance: few
len: 15
CDR3nt: TGTGCCAGCAGCTTATCACGGAGGGGGTCCGGGGAGCTGTTTTTT
CDR3aa: CASSLSRRGSGELFF

d_gene: TRBD1
v_gene: TRBV20-1
j_gene: TRBJ1-2
abundance: .
len: 14
CDR3nt: TGCAGTGCTCAATCCGGGACAGGGAACTATGGCTACACCTTC
CDR3aa: CSAQSGTGNYGYTF

d_gene: .
v_gene: TRBV7-8
j_gene: TRBJ2-2
abundance: few
len: 14
CDR3nt: TGTGCCAGTTCCTCGGGGAGCGTCAGCCGGGAGCTGTTTTTT
CDR3aa: CASSSGSVSRELFF